This T cell receptor beta chain was identified in a study of blood T cell repertoires in COVID-19. The wider study: From the United States, Italy and Spain came samples of acute and convalescent COVID-19.

V was cut by 8 bases and J by 3 bases, with 13 bases left in between. CDR1 and CDR2 from the germline V gene are MDHEN and SYDVKM. This CDR3 spans 13 amino acids. Sequencing used immunoSEQ multiplex PCR; TCRdb keeps in-frame clones, though not all of them. The data show about 120,000 clones, approximately 90% seen once. This TCR came from a human donor with acute or convalescent COVID-19. The donor label of this sample is uncertain. This chain joins TRBV28 and TRBJ2-5; weak D call: TRBD1 (6 bases). Sequenced material: peripheral blood. The CDR3 sequence is CASSDGQKETQYF. CDR3 coding DNA: TGTGCCAGCTCAGACGGACAGAAAGAGACCCAGTACTTC.